These 11 T cell receptor beta chains were all obtained from the same sample, sequenced in a study of T cell repertoires in cytomegalovirus infection. TCRdb ran MiXCR on the reads and lists one entry per CDR3 protein. This sample has fewer than 550,000 distinct CDR3 sequences; about 30% occur once, and the top ten carry about 13%. The specimen sequenced was PBMCs. The receptor set was obtained from a human donor in good health (CMV status not recorded). Some clones in this sample may be carry-over from other donors' samples.

This clonotype was found a few times. The chain joins TRBV7-9 to TRBJ1-4; 7 positions agree with TRBD1. The CDR3 totals 15 residues. V shed 5 bases, J shed 0 bases, and the junction held 3 bases outside the gene matches. Germline loops: CDR1 SEHNR, CDR2 FQNEAQ (reference sequence). CDR3 loop: CASSRGTATNEKLFF. The CDR3 region has the DNA TGTGCCAGCAGCCGAGGGACAGCAACTAATGAAAAACTGTTTTTT. Complete variable domain (other parts from reference TRBV7-9 and TRBJ1-4): DTGVSQNPRHKITKRGQNVTFRCDPISEHNRLYWYRQTLGQGPEFLTYFQNEAQLEKSRLLSDRFSAERPKGSFSTLEIQRTEQGDSAMYLCASSRGTATNEKLFFGSGTQLSVL.

J is TRBJ2-5 and V is TRBV7-2; tentatively, D is TRBD1 (6 bases). Trimming cost V 4 bases and J 5 bases, with 14 bases left between them. There are 14 residues in the CDR3. The germline gives CDR1 SGHTA, CDR2 FQGNSA. The CDR3 sequence is CASSSWGPRETQYF. In nucleotides, the CDR3 is TGTGCCAGCAGCTCTTGGGGGCCTCGTGAGACCCAGTACTTC.

This clonotype was picked up many times. The V gene is TRBV7-2, the J gene TRBJ2-2; D not certain. CDR1 is SGHTA, CDR2 FQGNSA, per germline. This CDR3 contains 13 residues. The V end was cut by 10 bases, the J end by 0 bases, with 9 bases between. As DNA, the CDR3 is TGTGCCACCAACGCTCCGAACACCGGGGAGCTGTTTTTT. Its translation is CATNAPNTGELFF.

This clonotype came up a few times. This chain uses TRBV20-1 with TRBJ1-1; no clear D gene. V was clipped by 0 bases and J by 0 bases, with 2 bases between them. Germline CDR1 DFQATT, CDR2 SNEGSKA (reference sequence). The CDR3 totals 12 residues. CDR3 bases: TGCAGTGCTAGAGAAGTGAACACTGAAGCTTTCTTT. Translated, it gives CSAREVNTEAFF.

This clonotype was observed at least ten times. V usage is TRBV28 and J usage is TRBJ2-1, with D perhaps TRBD2 (5 bases). The V and J ends lost 5 bases and 0 bases respectively, with 11 bases between them. Germline V CDR1 and CDR2: MDHEN, SYDVKM. The CDR3 runs to 15 residues. The CDR3 DNA reads TGTGCCAGCAGTCTCGGGGTCAGCTCCTACAATGAGCAGTTCTTC. Amino acids: CASSLGVSSYNEQFF.

In DNA, the CDR3 is TGTGCCAGCAGTTTCCCCGGGGAGAACACCGGGGAGCTGTTTTTT. Protein: CASSFPGENTGELFF. The chain recombines TRBV6-2 or TRBV6-3 with TRBJ2-2, with D possibly matching TRBD2 (5 bases). From germline, CDR1 is MNHEY and CDR2 SVGEGT. The V end lost 4 bases, the J end lost 1 base, and 10 bases lay between the germline ends. The CDR3 sequence is 15 residues long.

The genes are TRBV7-6 and TRBJ2-1; 10 bases match TRBD2. The V gene's germline CDR1 is SGHVS and CDR2 FNYEAQ. J lost 5 bases, V lost 5 bases, and 21 bases had no gene match. The CDR3 contains 20 residues. Here the CDR3 reads CASSAIDLRIAGGRHNEQFF. CDR3 sequence (DNA): TGTGCCAGCAGCGCAATCGATTTACGTATAGCGGGAGGACGCCACAATGAGCAGTTCTTC.

This clonotype was observed a few times. The V and J genes are TRBV7-2 and TRBJ2-1; possibly TRBD2 for D (6 bases). CDR3 length: 15 amino acids. The germline V and J ends were trimmed by 2 bases and 5 bases, with 13 bases remaining between them. Germline CDR1 reads SGHTA; CDR2 reads FQGNSA. CDR3 loop: CASSLIGGIHNEQFF. Here the CDR3 DNA reads TGTGCCAGCAGCTTAATAGGCGGGATCCACAATGAGCAGTTCTTC.

This clonotype was seen a handful of times. V is TRBV7-6 and J is TRBJ1-6; TRBD1 aligns across 7 bases. CDR1 is SGHVS and CDR2 is FNYEAQ in the germline V gene. The V gene end was trimmed by 5 bases and the J gene end by 6 bases; junction bases not matched to a gene: 4. CDR3 length: 14 residues. CDR3 amino acids: CASSHRDSNSPLHF. The CDR3 nucleotides read TGTGCCAGCAGCCACCGGGACAGTAATTCACCCCTCCACTTT.

This clonotype has more than one count but fewer than ten. The rearrangement joins TRBV6-4 to TRBJ2-3; 10 bases match TRBD1. The V gene's germline CDR1 is MRHNA and CDR2 SNTAGT. Trimming took 0 bases from V and 6 from J; bases not matched to a gene: 6. The CDR3 extends over 16 amino acids. The CDR3 sequence: CASSDSKGQGRDTQYF. The DNA of the CDR3 is TGTGCCAGCAGTGACTCGAAGGGACAGGGGAGGGATACGCAGTATTTT.

This clonotype has more than one count but fewer than ten. The chain recombines TRBV6-6 with TRBJ1-1; no clear D. CDR1 and CDR2 from the germline V gene are MNHNY and SVGAGI (reference sequence). Deletions cut 8 bases from V and 5 bases from J, with 12 bases between. The CDR3 length is 12 residues. The CDR3 is CASLKGGTEAFF. The CDR3 region has the DNA TGTGCCAGCCTAAAGGGCGGTACTGAAGCTTTCTTT.